The rows below give T cell receptor beta chains drawn from one sample of a study of T cells after yellow fever vaccination. TCRdb used MiXCR to reprocess the 5' RACE reads, holding one entry per CDR3 protein. The sample has some 320,000 distinct CDR3 sequences, over 8.5% seen once; the top ten hold about 3%. Sequencing used CD4+ T cells sorted from PBMCs, obtained 45 days after the yellow fever booster vaccination. The receptors were gathered from a man between 18 and 35 years old who received the YFV17D yellow fever vaccine. Both conserved end residues are part of each CDR3. A D gene is named only where the DNA matches it firmly. Some rows have no size entry. The others give once, few or many, or a class for an expanded clone.

D gene: -; J gene: TRBJ2-7; clone size: few; V gene: TRBV29-1; CDR3 DNA: TGCAGCGTCAAAACGGCTAATTACGAGCAGTACTTC; CDR3 protein: CSVKTANYEQYF
D gene: TRBD1; J gene: TRBJ1-1; clone size: few; V gene: TRBV18; CDR3 DNA: TGTGCCAGCTCACCAGGGACAGGGGCCAGGACTGAAGCTTTCTTT; CDR3 protein: CASSPGTGARTEAFF
D gene: TRBD1; J gene: TRBJ2-5; clone size: -; V gene: TRBV2; CDR3 DNA: TGTGCCAGCAGTATACAGGGGGCACAGGAGACCCAGTACTTC; CDR3 protein: CASSIQGAQETQYF
D gene: TRBD1; J gene: TRBJ2-3; clone size: few; V gene: TRBV6-5; CDR3 DNA: TGTGCCAGCAGTTCCCAACAGGGGGCAGATACGCAGTATTTT; CDR3 protein: CASSSQQGADTQYF
D gene: TRBD2; J gene: TRBJ2-5; clone size: -; V gene: TRBV7-2; CDR3 DNA: TGTGCCAGCAGCCCCGGTAGCGGGAGCCCGCAAGAGACCCAGTACTTC; CDR3 protein: CASSPGSGSPQETQYF
D gene: -; J gene: TRBJ2-1; clone size: many; V gene: TRBV5-1; CDR3 DNA: TGCGCCAGCAGCTTGGAGGGGGTCACCTACAATGAGCAGTTCTTC; CDR3 protein: CASSLEGVTYNEQFF
D gene: -; J gene: TRBJ2-7; clone size: -; V gene: TRBV7-2; CDR3 DNA: TGTGCCAGCAGCTCTTATCCCGGCTCCTACGAGCAGTACTTC; CDR3 protein: CASSSYPGSYEQYF
D gene: TRBD1; J gene: TRBJ2-2; clone size: -; V gene: TRBV3-1; CDR3 DNA: TGTGCCAGCAGCGGCCGGGACAGGGATACCGGGGAGCTGTTTTTT; CDR3 protein: CASSGRDRDTGELFF
D gene: TRBD1; J gene: TRBJ2-3; clone size: -; V gene: TRBV2; CDR3 DNA: TGTGCCAGCAGTGGACAGGGGTCGTTTGGGGATACGCAGTATTTT; CDR3 protein: CASSGQGSFGDTQYF
D gene: TRBD1; J gene: TRBJ1-2; clone size: many; V gene: TRBV6-1; CDR3 DNA: TGTGCCAGCGGCGGGACAGGCGGCTACACCTTC; CDR3 protein: CASGGTGGYTF
D gene: TRBD1; J gene: TRBJ1-1; clone size: many; V gene: TRBV7-9; CDR3 DNA: TGTGCCAGCAGCATGGACAGGGGGCTCTCTGAAGCTTTCTTT; CDR3 protein: CASSMDRGLSEAFF
D gene: TRBD2; J gene: TRBJ2-4; clone size: -; V gene: TRBV5-1; CDR3 DNA: TGCGCCAGCAGCTTGGCCCTAGCGGGGGGCCCTGGACGCAAAAACATTCAGTACTTC; CDR3 protein: CASSLALAGGPGRKNIQYF
D gene: -; J gene: TRBJ1-1; clone size: -; V gene: TRBV6-5; CDR3 DNA: TGTGCCAGCAGTTACTCGAACCCACGGCCCTCGGCCGCTTTCTTT; CDR3 protein: CASSYSNPRPSAAFF
D gene: -; J gene: TRBJ2-5; clone size: -; V gene: TRBV28; CDR3 DNA: TGTGCCGCGATAGGTCCGGGGTACCAAGAGACCCAGTACTTC; CDR3 protein: CAAIGPGYQETQYF
D gene: TRBD2; J gene: TRBJ2-3; clone size: few; V gene: TRBV4-3; CDR3 DNA: TGCGCCAGCAGCCACGGACCCCCTCGATCTAGCGGGGGGCAATTGGGAGATACGCAGTATTTT; CDR3 protein: CASSHGPPRSSGGQLGDTQYF
D gene: -; J gene: TRBJ1-2; clone size: -; V gene: TRBV6-5; CDR3 DNA: TGTGCCAGCAGTTACTCAGTACAGGAGAACTATGGCTACACCTTC; CDR3 protein: CASSYSVQENYGYTF
D gene: TRBD2; J gene: TRBJ2-3; clone size: few; V gene: TRBV7-3; CDR3 DNA: TGTGCCAGCAGCTTAATTTCCACCGGGACTAGCGGGGGACGGGATACGCAGTATTTT; CDR3 protein: CASSLISTGTSGGRDTQYF
D gene: -; J gene: TRBJ1-1; clone size: -; V gene: TRBV5-1; CDR3 DNA: TGCGCCAGCAGCCTCCTATGGGGGAACACTGAAGCTTTCTTT; CDR3 protein: CASSLLWGNTEAFF
D gene: -; J gene: TRBJ2-5; clone size: few; V gene: TRBV7-8; CDR3 DNA: TGTGCCAGCAGCTGGGGCCGGGGCGTGGAGACCCAGTACTTC; CDR3 protein: CASSWGRGVETQYF
D gene: -; J gene: TRBJ2-5; clone size: -; V gene: TRBV5-1; CDR3 DNA: TGCGCCACCCGAACTGGGTTCCAAGAGACCCAGTACTTC; CDR3 protein: CATRTGFQETQYF
D gene: -; J gene: TRBJ1-6; clone size: few; V gene: TRBV15; CDR3 DNA: TGTGCCACCAGCAGAGGGGCCGCGGGGGTCAGTCGATCACCCCTCCACTTT; CDR3 protein: CATSRGAAGVSRSPLHF
D gene: -; J gene: TRBJ2-4; clone size: few; V gene: TRBV20-1; CDR3 DNA: TGCAGTGCTAGGTTGGTGCGTGGCATTCAGTACTTC; CDR3 protein: CSARLVRGIQYF